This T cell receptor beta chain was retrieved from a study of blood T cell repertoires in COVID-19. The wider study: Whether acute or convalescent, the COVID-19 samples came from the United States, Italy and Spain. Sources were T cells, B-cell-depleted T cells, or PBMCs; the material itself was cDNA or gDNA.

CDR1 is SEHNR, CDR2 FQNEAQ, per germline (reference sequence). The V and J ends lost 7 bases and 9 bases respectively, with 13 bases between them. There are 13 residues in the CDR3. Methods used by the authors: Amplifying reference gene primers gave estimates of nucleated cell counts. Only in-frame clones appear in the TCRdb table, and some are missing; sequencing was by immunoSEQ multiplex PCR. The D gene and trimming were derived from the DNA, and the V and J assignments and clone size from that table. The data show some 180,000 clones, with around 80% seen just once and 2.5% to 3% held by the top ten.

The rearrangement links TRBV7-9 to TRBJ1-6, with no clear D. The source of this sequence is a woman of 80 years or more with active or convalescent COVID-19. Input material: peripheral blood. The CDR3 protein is CASIDERSSPLHF. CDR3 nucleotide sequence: TGTGCCAGCATCGATGAAAGGAGTTCACCCCTCCACTTT.